This T cell receptor (beta chain) comes out of a study of identical twins. This CDR3 region has 14 residues. The germline gives CDR1 ENHRY, CDR2 SYGVKD. V lost 5 bases, J lost 3 bases, and 13 bases lay in between. MiXCR, applied by TCRdb to the 5' RACE reads, yields one record per CDR3 protein. The sample consists of approximately 230,000 distinct CDR3 sequences, over 12% of them appearing once. Study-level results: Abundant beta clonotypes from cord blood had fewer insertions, unlike memory repertoires, which showed none.

This clonotype was counted many times. Its target is not known. The clonotype originates from a young woman in good health. The specimen was memory (CD45RO+) T cells sorted from blood. V is TRBV10-3 and J is TRBJ2-5, with D hard to call. CDR3 nucleotide sequence: TGTGCCATCAGTACGTCGGCTCCAGAAGAGACCCAGTACTTC. It is translated as CAISTSAPEETQYF.